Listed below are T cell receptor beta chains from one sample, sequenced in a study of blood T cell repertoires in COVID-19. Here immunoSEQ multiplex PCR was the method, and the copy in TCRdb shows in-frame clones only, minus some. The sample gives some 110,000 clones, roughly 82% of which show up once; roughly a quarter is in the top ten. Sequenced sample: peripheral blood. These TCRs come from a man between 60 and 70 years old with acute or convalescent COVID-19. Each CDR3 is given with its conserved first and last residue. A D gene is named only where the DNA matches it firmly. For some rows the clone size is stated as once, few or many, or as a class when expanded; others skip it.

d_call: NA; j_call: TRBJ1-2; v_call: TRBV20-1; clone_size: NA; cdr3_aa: CSASVGAELNYGYTF; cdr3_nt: TGCAGTGCTAGTGTGGGAGCAGAACTCAACTATGGCTACACCTTC
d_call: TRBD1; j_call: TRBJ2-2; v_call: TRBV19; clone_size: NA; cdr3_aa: CASKWGATGGRAGELFF; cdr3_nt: TGTGCCAGTAAATGGGGTGCGACAGGGGGCAGGGCCGGGGAGCTGTTTTTT
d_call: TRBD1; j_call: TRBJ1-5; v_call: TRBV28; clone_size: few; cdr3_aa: CASTYRGQPQHF; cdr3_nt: TGTGCCAGCACCTACAGGGGGCAGCCCCAGCATTTT
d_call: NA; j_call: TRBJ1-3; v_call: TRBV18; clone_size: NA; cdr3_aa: CASSPLAELFSGNTIYF; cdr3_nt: TGTGCCAGCTCACCATTGGCAGAACTATTCTCTGGAAACACCATATATTTT
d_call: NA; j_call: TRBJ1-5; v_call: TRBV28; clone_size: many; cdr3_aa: CASSLRWDSRSSQPQHF; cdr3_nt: TGTGCCAGCAGTTTACGATGGGACTCAAGGTCATCACAGCCCCAGCATTTT
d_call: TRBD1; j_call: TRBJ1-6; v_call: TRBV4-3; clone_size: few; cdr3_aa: CASSQTLTGVGSPLHF; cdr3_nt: TGCGCCAGCAGCCAAACCCTGACAGGGGTTGGTTCACCCCTCCACTTT
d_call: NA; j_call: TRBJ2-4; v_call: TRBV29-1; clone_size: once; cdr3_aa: CSVATVRAKNIQYF; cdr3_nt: TGCAGCGTTGCAACGGTCAGGGCCAAAAACATTCAGTACTTC
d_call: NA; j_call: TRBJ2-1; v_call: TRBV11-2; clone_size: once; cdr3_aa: CASSPQRGGEQFF; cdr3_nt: TGTGCCAGCAGCCCCCAGAGGGGGGGCGAGCAGTTCTTC
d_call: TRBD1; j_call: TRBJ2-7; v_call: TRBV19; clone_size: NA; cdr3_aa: CASKSQGAGYEQYF; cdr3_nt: TGTGCCTCAAAGAGCCAGGGGGCAGGGTACGAGCAGTACTTC
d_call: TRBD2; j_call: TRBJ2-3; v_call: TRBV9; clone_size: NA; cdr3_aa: CASSVSLAGGSTDTQYF; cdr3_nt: TGTGCCAGCAGCGTAAGTCTAGCGGGAGGCAGCACAGATACGCAGTATTTT
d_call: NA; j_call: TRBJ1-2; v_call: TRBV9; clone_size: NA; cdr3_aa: CASRIPGFIGGYTF; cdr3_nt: TGTGCCAGCAGGATTCCAGGGTTTATAGGCGGCTACACCTTC
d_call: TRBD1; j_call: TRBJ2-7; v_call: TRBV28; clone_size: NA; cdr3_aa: CASSPPLTGTGEDEQYF; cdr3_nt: TGTGCCAGCAGTCCACCTCTTACCGGGACAGGGGAAGACGAGCAGTACTTC
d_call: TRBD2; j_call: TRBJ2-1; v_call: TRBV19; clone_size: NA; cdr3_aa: CASSPTGTSGSNEQFF; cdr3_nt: TGTGCCAGTAGTCCTACCGGGACTAGCGGGAGTAATGAGCAGTTCTTC
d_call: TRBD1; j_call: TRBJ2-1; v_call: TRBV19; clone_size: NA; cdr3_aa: CASSILTGGEQFF; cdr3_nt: TGTGCCAGTAGTATACTCACAGGGGGCGAGCAGTTCTTC
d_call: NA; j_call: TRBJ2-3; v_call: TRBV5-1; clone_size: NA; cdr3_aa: CASSLNPGTDTQYF; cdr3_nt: TGCGCCAGCAGCTTGAATCCCGGGACAGATACGCAGTATTTT
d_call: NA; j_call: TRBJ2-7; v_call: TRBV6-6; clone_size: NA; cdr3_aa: CASSLGRGAYEQYF; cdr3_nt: TGTGCCAGCAGTTTGGGCAGGGGAGCCTACGAGCAGTACTTC
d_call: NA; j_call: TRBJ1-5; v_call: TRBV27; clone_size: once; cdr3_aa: CASSLSIGGANQPQHF; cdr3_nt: TGTGCCAGCAGTTTATCGATTGGGGGCGCCAATCAGCCCCAGCATTTT
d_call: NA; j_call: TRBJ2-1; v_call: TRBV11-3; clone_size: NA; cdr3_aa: CASSFEIHNEQFF; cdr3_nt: TGTGCCAGCAGCTTCGAGATTCACAATGAGCAGTTCTTC
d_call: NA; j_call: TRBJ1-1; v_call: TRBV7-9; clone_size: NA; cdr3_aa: CASRPGLPAFF; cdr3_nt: TGTGCCAGCAGACCAGGGTTGCCAGCTTTCTTT
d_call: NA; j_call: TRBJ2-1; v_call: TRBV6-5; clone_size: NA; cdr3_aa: CASRAGYNEQFF; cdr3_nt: TGTGCCAGCAGGGCAGGGTACAATGAGCAGTTCTTC
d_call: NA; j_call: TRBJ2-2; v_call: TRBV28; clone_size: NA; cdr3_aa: CATTRGGTDTGELFF; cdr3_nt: TGTGCCACCACTAGGGGCGGGACGGACACCGGGGAGCTGTTTTTT
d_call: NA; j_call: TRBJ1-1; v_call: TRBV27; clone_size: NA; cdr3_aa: CASSLKYMNTEAFF; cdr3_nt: TGTGCCAGCAGTTTAAAATACATGAACACTGAAGCTTTCTTT
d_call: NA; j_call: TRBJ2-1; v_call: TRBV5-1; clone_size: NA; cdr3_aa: CASSLGTGYNEQFF; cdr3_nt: TGCGCCAGCAGCTTGGGGACTGGTTACAATGAGCAGTTCTTC
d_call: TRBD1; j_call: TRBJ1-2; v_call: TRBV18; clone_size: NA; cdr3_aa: CASSLTGVDYGYTF; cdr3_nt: TGTGCCAGCTCATTGACAGGGGTCGACTATGGCTACACCTTC
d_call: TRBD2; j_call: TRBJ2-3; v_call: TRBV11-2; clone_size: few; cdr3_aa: CASSLEASGPRTDTQYF; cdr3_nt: TGTGCCAGCAGCTTAGAAGCTAGCGGACCTCGTACAGATACGCAGTATTTT
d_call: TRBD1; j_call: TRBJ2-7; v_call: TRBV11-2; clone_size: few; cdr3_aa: CASSTDRGSNEQYF; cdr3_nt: TGTGCCAGCAGCACTGACAGGGGGAGTAACGAGCAGTACTTC
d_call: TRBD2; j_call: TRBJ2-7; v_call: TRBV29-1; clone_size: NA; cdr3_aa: CSVGPGGYEQYF; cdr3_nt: TGCAGCGTGGGTCCGGGGGGTTACGAGCAGTACTTC
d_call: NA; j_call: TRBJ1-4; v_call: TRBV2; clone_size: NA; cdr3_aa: CASSRRTEELFF; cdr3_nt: TGTGCCAGCAGTAGGCGGACAGAGGAACTGTTTTTT
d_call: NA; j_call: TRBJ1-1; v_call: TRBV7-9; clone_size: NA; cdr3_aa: CASSLGAGGTEAFF; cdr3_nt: TGTGCCAGCAGCTTAGGGGCTGGGGGGACTGAAGCTTTCTTT
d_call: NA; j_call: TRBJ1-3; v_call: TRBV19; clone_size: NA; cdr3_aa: CATRGGNTIYF; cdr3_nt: TGTGCCACCAGAGGCGGAAACACCATATATTTT
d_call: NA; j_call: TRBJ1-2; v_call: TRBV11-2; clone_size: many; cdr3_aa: CASSLAGAGIRYGYTF; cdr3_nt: TGTGCCAGCAGCTTAGCTGGAGCAGGGATTCGCTATGGCTACACCTTC
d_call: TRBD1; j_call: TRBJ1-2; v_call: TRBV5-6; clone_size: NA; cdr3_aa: CASSLLEGARVYGYTF; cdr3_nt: TGTGCCAGCAGCTTGCTTGAGGGGGCGCGAGTCTATGGCTACACCTTC
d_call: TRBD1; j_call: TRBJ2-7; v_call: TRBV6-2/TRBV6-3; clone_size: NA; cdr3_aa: CASSSRRDRTGEQYF; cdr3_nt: TGTGCCAGCAGTTCACGACGGGACAGGACGGGTGAGCAGTACTTC
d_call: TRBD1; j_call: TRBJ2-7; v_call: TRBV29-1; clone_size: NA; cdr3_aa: CSVGLQGATYEQYF; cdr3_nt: TGCAGCGTTGGGCTACAGGGGGCGACCTACGAGCAGTACTTC
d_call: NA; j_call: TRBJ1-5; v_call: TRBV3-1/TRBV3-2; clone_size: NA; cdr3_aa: CASSRGGGRTQPQHF; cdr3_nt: TGTGCCAGCAGCCGAGGGGGGGGGAGGACTCAGCCCCAGCATTTT
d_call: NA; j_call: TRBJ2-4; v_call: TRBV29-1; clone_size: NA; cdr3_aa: CSVVKTASPKNIQYF; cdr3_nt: TGCAGCGTTGTAAAGACAGCCAGCCCCAAAAACATTCAGTACTTC
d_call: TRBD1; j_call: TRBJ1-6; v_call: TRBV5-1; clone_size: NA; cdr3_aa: CASSLNQPGGPPYPLHF; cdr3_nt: TGCGCCAGCAGCTTGAATCAACCAGGGGGCCCACCCTATCCCCTCCACTTT
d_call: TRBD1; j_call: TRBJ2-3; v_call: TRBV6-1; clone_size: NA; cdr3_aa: CASRRTGEYTDTQYF; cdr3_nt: TGTGCCAGCAGGCGGACAGGCGAGTACACAGATACGCAGTATTTT
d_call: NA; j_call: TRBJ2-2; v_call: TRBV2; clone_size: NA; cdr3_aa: CASSEDPPRWQKNTGELFF; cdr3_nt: TGTGCCAGCAGTGAAGACCCTCCCCGCTGGCAGAAGAACACCGGGGAGCTGTTTTTT
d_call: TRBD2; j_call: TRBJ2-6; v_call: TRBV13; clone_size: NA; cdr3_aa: CASSSLAGSSGANVLTF; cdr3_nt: TGTGCCAGCAGCTCACTAGCGGGATCTTCTGGGGCCAACGTCCTGACTTTC
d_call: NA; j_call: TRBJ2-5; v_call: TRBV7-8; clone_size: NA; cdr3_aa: CASNLLSGTQYF; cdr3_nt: TGTGCCAGCAACCTACTATCCGGGACCCAGTACTTC
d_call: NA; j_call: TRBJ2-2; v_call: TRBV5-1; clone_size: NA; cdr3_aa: CASSLFAAANTGELFF; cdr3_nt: TGCGCCAGCAGCTTGTTCGCGGCCGCGAACACCGGGGAGCTGTTTTTT
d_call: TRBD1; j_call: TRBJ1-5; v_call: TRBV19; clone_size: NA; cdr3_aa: CASRQGGQPQHF; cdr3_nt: TGTGCCAGTAGACAGGGGGGCCAGCCCCAGCATTTT
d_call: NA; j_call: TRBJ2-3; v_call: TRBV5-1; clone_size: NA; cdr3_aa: CASSSIPQDTQYF; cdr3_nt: TGCGCCAGCAGCTCGATTCCTCAGGATACGCAGTATTTT
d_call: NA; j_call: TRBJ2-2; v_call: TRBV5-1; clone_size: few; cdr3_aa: CASSLTVNTGELFF; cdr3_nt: TGCGCCAGCAGCTTGACAGTGAACACCGGGGAGCTGTTTTTT
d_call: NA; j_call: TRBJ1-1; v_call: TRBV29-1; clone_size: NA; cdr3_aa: CAVVSLGNTEAFF; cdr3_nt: TGCGCGGTAGTTAGTCTGGGGAACACTGAAGCTTTCTTT
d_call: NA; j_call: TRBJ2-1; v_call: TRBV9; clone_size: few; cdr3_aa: CASSVVAGTYNEQFF; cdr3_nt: TGTGCCAGCAGCGTAGTTGCGGGTACCTACAATGAGCAGTTCTTC
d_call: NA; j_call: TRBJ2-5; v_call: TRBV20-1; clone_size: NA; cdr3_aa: CSAPPGETQYF; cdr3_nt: TGCAGTGCTCCCCCGGGGGAGACCCAGTACTTC
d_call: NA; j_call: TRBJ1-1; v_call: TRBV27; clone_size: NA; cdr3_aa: CASSWTGNTEAFF; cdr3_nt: TGTGCCAGCAGTTGGACGGGAAACACTGAAGCTTTCTTT
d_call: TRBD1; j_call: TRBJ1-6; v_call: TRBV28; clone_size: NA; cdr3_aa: CASSLDRGYNSPLHF; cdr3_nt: TGTGCCAGCAGTTTAGACAGGGGTTATAATTCACCCCTCCACTTT
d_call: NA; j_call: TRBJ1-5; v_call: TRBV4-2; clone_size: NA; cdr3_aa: CASSQDQGYNQPQHF; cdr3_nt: TGTGCCAGCAGCCAAGACCAGGGGTACAATCAGCCCCAGCATTTT
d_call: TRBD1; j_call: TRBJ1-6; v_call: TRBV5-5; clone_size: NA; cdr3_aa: CASSYAGQGNSPLHF; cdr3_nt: TGTGCCAGCAGTTATGCGGGACAGGGGAATTCACCCCTCCACTTT
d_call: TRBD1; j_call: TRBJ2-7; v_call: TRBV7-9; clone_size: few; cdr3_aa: CASSLGKGAGAYEQYF; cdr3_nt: TGTGCCAGCAGCTTAGGAAAGGGGGCAGGGGCCTACGAGCAGTACTTC
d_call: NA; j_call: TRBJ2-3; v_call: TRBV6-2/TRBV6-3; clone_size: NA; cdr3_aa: CASSNRVSTDTQYF; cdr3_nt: TGTGCCAGCAGTAACAGGGTGAGCACAGATACGCAGTATTTT
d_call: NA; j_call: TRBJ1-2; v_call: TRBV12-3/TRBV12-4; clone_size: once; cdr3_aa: CASSFGGYGYTF; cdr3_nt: TGTGCCAGCAGTTTCGGTGGCTATGGCTACACCTTC
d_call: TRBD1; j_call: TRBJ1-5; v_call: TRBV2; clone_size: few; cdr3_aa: CASSEGQVDQPQHF; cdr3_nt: TGTGCCAGCAGTGAGGGACAGGTCGATCAGCCCCAGCATTTT
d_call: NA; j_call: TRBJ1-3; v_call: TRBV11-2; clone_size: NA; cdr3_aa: CASSLYRVTGNTIYF; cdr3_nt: TGTGCCAGCAGCTTATACAGGGTAACCGGAAACACCATATATTTT
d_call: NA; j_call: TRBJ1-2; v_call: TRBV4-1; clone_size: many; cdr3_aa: CASSQPGTLNYGYTF; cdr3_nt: TGCGCCAGCAGCCAACCCGGGACACTTAACTATGGCTACACCTTC
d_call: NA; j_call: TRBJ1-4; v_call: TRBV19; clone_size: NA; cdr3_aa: CASSKDRATNEKLFF; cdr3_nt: TGTGCCAGTAGTAAGGACAGAGCAACTAATGAAAAACTGTTTTTT